These 7 T cell receptor beta chains originate from one sample sequenced in a study of T cell responses to AZD1222 COVID-19 vaccine. Clones were sequenced by immunoSEQ multiplex PCR, and TCRdb holds only the in-frame ones, with some missing. The sample includes over 120,000 clones, roughly 92% seen only once; the top ten take about 5.1%. The sample here was peripheral blood, taken on day 0 of AZD1222 vaccination. Receptors were obtained from an adult in good health.

This chain joins TRBV21-1 and TRBJ2-2; the table's D call, TRBD1, has no DNA check behind it. TRBV21-1 is a recognized pseudogene. The CDR3 has 14 residues. The CDR3 region is CASSKGTPTGELFF. The CDR3, as DNA: TGTGCCAGCAGCAAAGGGACACCCACCGGGGAGCTGTTTTTT.

The rearrangement links TRBV28 to TRBJ1-1; D call uncertain. Per germline, CDR1 MDHEN and CDR2 SYDVKM. V lost 7 bases to trimming and J lost 9 bases, with 24 bases between them. The CDR3 extends over 15 amino acids. CDR3 protein: CASTSLLVGPQKAFF. CDR3 nucleotide sequence: TGTGCCAGCACCTCCCTCTTGGTGGGCCCCCAAAAAGCTTTCTTT.

The V and J genes are TRBV19 and TRBJ1-1; the D is unclear. The germline gives CDR1 LNHDA, CDR2 SQIVND (reference sequence). The CDR3 is 12 residues long. Between the trimmed V and J ends, which lost 3 bases and 7 bases, there was a span of 9 bases. CDR3 sequence: CASSIRGDEAFF. In DNA, the CDR3 is TGTGCCAGTAGTATTCGGGGAGATGAAGCTTTCTTT. Full variable domain (remainder filled in from reference TRBV19 and TRBJ1-1): DGGITQSPKYLFRKEGQNVTLSCEQNLNHDAMYWYRQDPGQGLRLIYYSQIVNDFQKGDIAEGYSVSREKKESFPLTVTSAQKNPTAFYLCASSIRGDEAFFGQGTRLTVV.

J is TRBJ2-5 and V is TRBV11-3; 8 nucleotides agree with TRBD1. CDR3 length equals 13 residues. Per the germline V gene, CDR1 is SGHNT and CDR2 is YENEEA. The junction had 2 bases not matched to a gene; V was cut back by 4 bases and J by 4 bases. CDR3 loop: CASSSGTGETQYF. The CDR3 DNA sequence: TGTGCCAGCAGCTCCGGGACAGGAGAGACCCAGTACTTC.

CDR3 amino acids: CASTLLAGNQETQYF. The CDR3 nucleotides are TGTGCCAGCACCCTACTAGCGGGGAACCAAGAGACCCAGTACTTC. The chain joins TRBV18 to TRBJ2-5; TRBD2 aligns across 10 bases. This CDR3 has 15 residues. Germline trimming cut 8 bases from V and 0 bases from J; bases unmatched to any gene: 6. The germline CDR1 and CDR2 sequences are KGHSH and LQKENI.

The chain joins TRBV6-6 to TRBJ2-7, with D unresolved. CDR3 length equals 14 residues. The V end lost 2 bases, the J end lost 1 base, and 9 bases lay between the germline ends. Germline V gives CDR1 MNHNY, CDR2 SVGAGI (reference sequence). The CDR3 loop reads CASSYGQVSYEQYF. DNA of the CDR3: TGTGCCAGCAGTTACGGGCAGGTATCCTACGAGCAGTACTTC.

The CDR3 region has the DNA TGCAGCGTTGAAGACACTGAAGCTTTCTTT. Translated: CSVEDTEAFF. This chain links TRBV29-1 with TRBJ1-1; D is undetermined. Germline V lookup: CDR1 SQVTM, CDR2 ANQGSEA. The germline V and J ends were trimmed by 0 bases and 4 bases, with 0 bases remaining between them. This CDR3 comprises 10 residues.